The 21 T cell receptor beta chains presented below share a single source sample, sequenced in a study of T cell clonotyping in hematopoietic cell transplantation. Clones were sequenced by immunoSEQ multiplex PCR, and TCRdb holds only the in-frame ones, with some missing. The data show under 7,000 clones, with 90% seen just once and around 50% held by the top ten. The input for sequencing was peripheral blood mononuclear cells, taken 100 days after allogeneic stem cell transplant. The receptors originated from a female patient aged 45-65 years who had an allogeneic stem cell transplant from an unrelated donor, so T cells may come from the graft donor. Some clones in this sample may be carry-over from other donors' samples.

The rearrangement uses TRBV19 and TRBJ2-1; 9 bases match TRBD2. The CDR3 consists of 15 residues. Unmatched junction bases numbered 4, after V lost 3 bases and J lost 4 bases. The germline CDR1 and CDR2 sequences are LNHDA and SQIVND (reference sequence). This chain's CDR3 is CASSIAGGTYNEQFF. The CDR3 DNA reads as TGTGCCAGTAGTATCGCGGGAGGGACTTACAATGAGCAGTTCTTC.

The CDR3 sequence: CASSLTGEAFF. DNA of the CDR3: TGCGCCAGCAGCTTGACAGGTGAAGCTTTCTTT. The chain employs TRBV5-1 and TRBJ1-1; TRBD1 might be the D (5 bases). The V gene's germline CDR1 is SGHRS and CDR2 YFSETQ. V shed 1 base and J shed 7 bases, with 5 bases lying between them. This CDR3 is built from 11 residues.

The genes are TRBV25-1 and TRBJ1-4; D possibly corresponds to TRBD1 (5 bases). V lost 1 base, J lost 8 bases, and 8 bases lay in between. Germline lookup yields CDR1 MGHDK and CDR2 SYGVNS. The CDR3 has 13 amino acids. The CDR3 here is CASSELGDEKLFF. CDR3 DNA sequence: TGTGCCAGCAGTGAATTGGGGGACGAAAAACTGTTTTTT. The full variable domain, in which reference TRBV25-1 and TRBJ1-4 provide the parts outside the CDR3, is EADIYQTPRYLVIGTGKKITLECSQTMGHDKMYWYQQDPGMELHLIHYSYGVNSTEKGDLSSESTVSRIRTEHFPLTLESARPSHTSQYLCASSELGDEKLFFGSGTQLSVL.

This clone was picked up one time. The chain joins TRBV7-8 to TRBJ2-7; D is uncertain. The germline V and J ends were trimmed by 5 bases and 4 bases, with 9 bases remaining between them. Looked up from germline, CDR1 is SGHVS and CDR2 is FQNEAQ. The CDR3 runs to 12 residues. The DNA for the CDR3 is TGTGCCAGCAGCGCGAACCCTTACGAGCAGTACTTC. This gives the protein CASSANPYEQYF.

V gene TRBV30 combines with J gene TRBJ2-3, with TRBD2 as a possible D gene (5 bases). V lost 3 bases to trimming and J lost 2 bases, with 21 bases between them. This CDR3 is 17 amino acids long. Germline CDR1 reads GTSNPN; CDR2 reads SVGIG (reference sequence). The CDR3 bases are TGTGCCTGGAGACACGAGCCGGACTCAGAAAACACAGATACGCAGTATTTT. It is translated as CAWRHEPDSENTDTQYF.

DNA for the CDR3: TGTGCCAGTAGACAACTAGTTACAGATACGCAGTATTTT. Residues: CASRQLVTDTQYF. The chain recombines TRBV19 with TRBJ2-3; possibly TRBD2 for D (5 bases). V lost 6 bases and J lost 3, with 10 bases in between. The CDR3 consists of 13 residues. The V gene's germline CDR1 is LNHDA and CDR2 SQIVND (reference sequence). The entire variable domain, with the rest obtained from reference TRBV19 and TRBJ2-3, is as follows: DGGITQSPKYLFRKEGQNVTLSCEQNLNHDAMYWYRQDPGQGLRLIYYSQIVNDFQKGDIAEGYSVSREKKESFPLTVTSAQKNPTAFYLCASRQLVTDTQYFGPGTRLTVL.

The count of this clone is one. The chain uses TRBV19 and TRBJ1-2; D not resolved. Per the germline V gene, CDR1 is LNHDA and CDR2 is SQIVND (reference sequence). The CDR3 runs 13 residues. Trimming left V 8 bases short and J 3 bases short, with 13 bases between. Here the CDR3 reads CASEIGRDYGYTF. Here the CDR3 DNA reads TGTGCCAGTGAAATCGGACGGGACTATGGCTACACCTTC.

The chain combines TRBV7-6 with TRBJ1-2; a possible D gene is TRBD1 (5 bases). The length of the CDR3 is 15 residues. The germline V gene has CDR1 SGHVS and CDR2 FNYEAQ. With 5 bases removed from V and 8 bases from J, the gap between germline ends came to 21 bases. The CDR3 reads CASSLEEGGGVGYTF. The DNA for the CDR3 is TGTGCCAGCAGCCTAGAGGAGGGCGGGGGAGTAGGCTACACCTTC.

In this sample, this clone turned up once. The rearrangement links TRBV6-5 to TRBJ1-5; TRBD1 agrees at 7 bases. Looked up from germline, CDR1 is MNHEY and CDR2 is SVGAGI. The CDR3 runs to 13 residues. V dropped 4 bases and J dropped 7; count of bases not matched to a gene: 4. The CDR3 region is CASSWGTEQPQHF. The CDR3 region has the DNA TGTGCCAGCAGTTGGGGGACAGAGCAGCCCCAGCATTTT.

This chain uses TRBV30 with TRBJ1-2; TRBD1 matches at 8 bases. Germline-derived CDR1 and CDR2 are GTSNPN and SVGIG (reference sequence). Trimming cost V 1 base and J 8 bases; bases outside gene matches: 6. The CDR3 extends over 13 amino acids. CDR3 nucleotide sequence: TGTGCCTGGAGTGGTGATGCAGGGGGCGGCTACACCTTC. Translated, it gives CAWSGDAGGGYTF.

This chain links TRBV5-1 with TRBJ1-1, with D possibly being TRBD1 (5 bases). The CDR3 loop spans 12 amino acids. Germline loops: CDR1 SGHRS, CDR2 YFSETQ. Deletions cut 2 bases from V and 5 bases from J, with 7 bases between. CDR3 in DNA: TGCGCCAGCAGCTTTACAGGAACTGAAGCTTTCTTT. Translated: CASSFTGTEAFF.

This sequence joins TRBV25-1 and TRBJ1-6; TRBD1 might be the D (5 bases). The germline V and J ends were trimmed by 8 bases and 0 bases, with 14 bases remaining between them. The CDR3 is made up of 16 amino acids. CDR1 and CDR2 from the germline V gene are MGHDK and SYGVNS. The CDR3, as DNA: TGTGCCAGCCGGGACGCCATGAGCTCCTATAATTCACCCCTCCACTTT. Residues: CASRDAMSSYNSPLHF.

The chain couples TRBV4-1 to TRBJ1-1; D gene uncertain. This CDR3 comprises 15 residues. Trimming cost V 0 bases and J 6 bases, with 14 bases left between them. Germline CDR1 is MGHRA and CDR2 is YSYEKL. The CDR3 spells CASSQEAGRVSEAFF. The CDR3 DNA sequence: TGCGCCAGCAGCCAAGAAGCCGGGAGGGTATCTGAAGCTTTCTTT.

V and J are TRBV11-1 and TRBJ2-5; D remains unclear. There are 13 residues in the CDR3. Germline lookup yields CDR1 SGHAT and CDR2 FQDESV (reference sequence). The germline V and J ends were trimmed by 6 bases and 4 bases, with 12 bases remaining between them. The CDR3 is CASSKGTSETQYF. As DNA, the CDR3 is TGTGCCAGCAGTAAGGGAACTTCAGAGACCCAGTACTTC.

V usage is TRBV2 and J usage is TRBJ2-5; a possible D gene is TRBD2 (6 bases). CDR1 SNHLY and CDR2 FYNNEI come from the germline V gene. V was shortened by 3 bases and J by 7 bases, with 18 bases between the two germline ends. The CDR3 sequence is 15 residues long. The CDR3: CASSDLAGSRVTQYF. The CDR3 nucleotides read TGTGCCAGCAGTGATCTGGCGGGGAGTCGGGTGACCCAGTACTTC.

This rearrangement joins TRBV6-5 to TRBJ2-2, with TRBD1 matching over 8 bases. Germline V lookup: CDR1 MNHEY, CDR2 SVGAGI. The ends lost 2 bases at V and 3 bases at J; junction bases unmatched: 2. There are 15 residues in the CDR3. CDR3 bases: TGTGCCAGCAGTTACCACAGGGGGGACACCGGGGAGCTGTTTTTT. It codes for CASSYHRGDTGELFF.

This clone was observed a handful of times. V gene TRBV19 combines with J gene TRBJ2-5, with D possibly called TRBD1 or TRBD2 (5 bases each). Germline V gene sequence: CDR1 LNHDA, CDR2 SQIVND (reference sequence). Trimming removed 0 bases from V and 5 bases from J, with 16 bases in between. The CDR3 is made up of 16 amino acids. The CDR3 sequence: CASSIDIQGAEETQYF. The DNA of the CDR3 is TGTGCCAGTAGTATAGATATCCAGGGAGCAGAGGAGACCCAGTACTTC.

The DNA for the CDR3 is TGCGCCAGCAGCCTGATTAGCGGGGGCCCCTCCTACGAGCAGTACTTC. Amino acid sequence: CASSLISGGPSYEQYF. This rearrangement joins TRBV5-1 to TRBJ2-7; 9 nucleotides match TRBD2. Germline CDR1 SGHRS, CDR2 YFSETQ. Germline trimming cut 4 bases from V and 0 bases from J; bases unmatched to any gene: 8. The CDR3 loop spans 16 amino acids.

This chain joins TRBV6-5 and TRBJ1-1; 8 bases are shared with TRBD1. From germline, CDR1 is MNHEY and CDR2 SVGAGI. The length of the CDR3 is 14 residues. Unmatched junction bases numbered 8, after V lost 5 bases and J lost 6 bases. This CDR3 is CASSTGQGRAEAFF. The DNA for the CDR3 is TGTGCCAGCAGTACCGGACAGGGACGCGCTGAAGCTTTCTTT.

The chain couples TRBV30 to TRBJ1-2, with D possibly being TRBD1 (5 bases). The CDR3 sequence is 14 residues long. Germline lookup yields CDR1 GTSNPN and CDR2 SVGIG (reference sequence). V was clipped by 5 bases and J by 3 bases, with 16 bases between them. The CDR3 coding sequence is TGTGCCTGGGATCCAGGGACCGCCGACTATGGCTACACCTTC. Its translation: CAWDPGTADYGYTF.

Sample share makes this clone hyperexpanded. Other DNA sequences in the same sample also yield this CDR3. For the CDR3, the DNA is TGTGCCAGCAGCTTGTCCTCCTACGAGCAGTACTTC. This gives the protein CASSLSSYEQYF. The rearrangement links TRBV5-6 to TRBJ2-7; D call uncertain. Trimming took off 1 base at V and 0 bases at J, with 2 bases between the two ends. Germline V gives CDR1 SGHDT, CDR2 YYEEEE. This CDR3 comprises 12 residues. Variable domain in full (rest from reference TRBV5-6 and TRBJ2-7): DAGVTQSPTHLIKTRGQQVTLRCSPKSGHDTVSWYQQALGQGPQFIFQYYEEEERQRGNFPDRFSGHQFPNYSSELNVNALLLGDSALYLCASSLSSYEQYFGPGTRLTVT.